This record concerns one T cell receptor (beta chain) sequence. Its antigen is undetermined. Each CDR3 protein gets one entry after TCRdb re-called the 5' RACE reads with MiXCR. This sample yields about 240,000 distinct CDR3 sequences, of which about 10% are seen a single time; about 9.1% belongs to the top ten. V was shortened by 7 bases and J by 7 bases, with 17 bases between the two germline ends. The germline gives CDR1 MNHNS, CDR2 SASEGT. CDR3 length: 13 residues. The sample comes from a study of identical twins. The study, taken as a whole, reports: Compared with unrelated sharing, twin-shared out-of-frame alpha sequences had more low-probability sequences.

The chain recombines TRBV6-1 with TRBJ2-7, with a weak D call TRBD2 (6 bases). The receptor's source is a man between 50 and 59 years old in good health. Material for sequencing was memory T cells sorted from blood. CDR3 protein: CASKTGARGEQYF. DNA of the CDR3: TGTGCCAGCAAAACGGGAGCACGAGGGGAGCAGTACTTC.